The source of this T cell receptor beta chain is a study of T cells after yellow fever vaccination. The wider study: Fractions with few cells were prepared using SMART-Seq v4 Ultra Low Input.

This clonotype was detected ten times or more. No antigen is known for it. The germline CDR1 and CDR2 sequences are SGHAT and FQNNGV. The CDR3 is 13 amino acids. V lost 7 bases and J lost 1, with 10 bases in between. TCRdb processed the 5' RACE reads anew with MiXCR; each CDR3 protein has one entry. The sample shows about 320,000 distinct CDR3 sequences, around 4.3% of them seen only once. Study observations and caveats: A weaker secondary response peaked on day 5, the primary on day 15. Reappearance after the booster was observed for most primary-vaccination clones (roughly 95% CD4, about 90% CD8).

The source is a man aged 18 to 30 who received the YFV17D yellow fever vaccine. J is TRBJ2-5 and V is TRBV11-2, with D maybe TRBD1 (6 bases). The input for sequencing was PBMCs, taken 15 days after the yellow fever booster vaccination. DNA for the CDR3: TGTGCCAGCACCTCGGACAGCCAAGAGACCCAGTACTTC. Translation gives CASTSDSQETQYF. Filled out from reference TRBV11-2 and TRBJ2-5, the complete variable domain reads EAGVAQSPRYKIIEKRQSVAFWCNPISGHATLYWYQQILGQGPKLLIQFQNNGVVDDSQLPKDRFSAERLKGVDSTLKIQPAKLEDSAVYLCASTSDSQETQYFGPGTRLLVL.